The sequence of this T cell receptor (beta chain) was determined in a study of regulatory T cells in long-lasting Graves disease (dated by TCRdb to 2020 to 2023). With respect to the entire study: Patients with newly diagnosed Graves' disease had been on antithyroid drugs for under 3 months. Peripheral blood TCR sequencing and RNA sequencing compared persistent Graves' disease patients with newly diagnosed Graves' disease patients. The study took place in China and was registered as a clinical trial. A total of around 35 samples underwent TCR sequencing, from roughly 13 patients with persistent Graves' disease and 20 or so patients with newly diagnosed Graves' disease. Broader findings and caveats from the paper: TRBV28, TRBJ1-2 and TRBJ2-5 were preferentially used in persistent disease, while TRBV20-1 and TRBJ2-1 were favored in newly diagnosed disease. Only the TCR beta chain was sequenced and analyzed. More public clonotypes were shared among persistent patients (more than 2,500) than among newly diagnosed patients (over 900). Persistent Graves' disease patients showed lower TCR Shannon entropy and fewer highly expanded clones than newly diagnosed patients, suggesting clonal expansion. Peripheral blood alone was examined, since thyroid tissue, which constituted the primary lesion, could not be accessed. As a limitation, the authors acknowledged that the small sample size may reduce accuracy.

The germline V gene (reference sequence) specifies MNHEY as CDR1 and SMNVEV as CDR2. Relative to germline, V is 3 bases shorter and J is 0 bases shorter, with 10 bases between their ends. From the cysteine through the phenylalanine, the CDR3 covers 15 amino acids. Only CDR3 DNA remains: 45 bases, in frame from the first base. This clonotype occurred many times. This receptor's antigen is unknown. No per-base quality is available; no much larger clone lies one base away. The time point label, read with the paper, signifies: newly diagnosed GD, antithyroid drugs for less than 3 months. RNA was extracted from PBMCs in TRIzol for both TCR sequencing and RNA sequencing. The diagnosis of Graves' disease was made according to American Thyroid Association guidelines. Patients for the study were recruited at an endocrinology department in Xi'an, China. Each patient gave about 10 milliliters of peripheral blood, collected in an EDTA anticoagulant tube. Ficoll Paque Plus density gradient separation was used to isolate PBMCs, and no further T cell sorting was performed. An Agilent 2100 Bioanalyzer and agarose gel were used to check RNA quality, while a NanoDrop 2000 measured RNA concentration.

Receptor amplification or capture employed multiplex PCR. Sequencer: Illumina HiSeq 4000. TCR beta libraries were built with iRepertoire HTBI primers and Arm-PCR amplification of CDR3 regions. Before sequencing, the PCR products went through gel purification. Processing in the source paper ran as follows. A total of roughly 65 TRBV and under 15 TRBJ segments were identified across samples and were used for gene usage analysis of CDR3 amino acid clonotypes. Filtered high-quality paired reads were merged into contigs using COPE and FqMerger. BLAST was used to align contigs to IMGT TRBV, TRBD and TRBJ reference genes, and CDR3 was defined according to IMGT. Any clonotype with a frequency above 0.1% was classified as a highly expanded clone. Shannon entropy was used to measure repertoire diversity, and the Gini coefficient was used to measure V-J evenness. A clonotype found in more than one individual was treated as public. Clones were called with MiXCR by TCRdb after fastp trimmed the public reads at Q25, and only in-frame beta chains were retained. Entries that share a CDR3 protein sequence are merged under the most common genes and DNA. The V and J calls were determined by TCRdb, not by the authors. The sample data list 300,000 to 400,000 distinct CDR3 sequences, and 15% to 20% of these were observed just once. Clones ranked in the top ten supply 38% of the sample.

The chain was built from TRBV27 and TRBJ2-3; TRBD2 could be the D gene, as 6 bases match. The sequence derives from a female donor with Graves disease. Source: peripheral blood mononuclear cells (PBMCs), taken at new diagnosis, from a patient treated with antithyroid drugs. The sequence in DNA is TGTGCCAGCAGTTTCGGCGGGGCTAGCACAGATACGCAGTATTTT. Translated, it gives CASSFGGASTDTQYF.